Described below is a single T cell receptor (beta chain) sequence and its context. This clone was found a few times. What antigen it recognizes has not been identified. Qualities for individual bases were not recorded, and no much larger clone is one base off. Samples from volunteer blood donors who had recovered from COVID-19 were contributed by a second Seattle source. The collaborating institutions used their own protocols to collect whole blood in K2EDTA tubes. For TCRbeta analysis, collaborators shipped samples as frozen whole blood, isolated PBMCs, or DNA extracted from either of those sample types. The data originate from a study of blood T cell repertoires in COVID-19 (TCRdb year 2020). Context from the whole study: Samples from collaborators originated in the United States, Italy and Spain and spanned both the acute and convalescent phases of COVID-19. The prospective study material was composed of cDNA or gDNA derived from T cells, B-cell-depleted T cells, or PBMCs. Subjects who had been exposed to COVID-19, were actively infected with it, or had recovered from it provided the deeply sampled blood TCRbeta repertoires that made up the dataset. The repertoires were made available in a free public database intended to serve as a resource for research on the immune response to SARS-CoV-2. Samples were obtained from the ongoing ImmuneRACE study (first 160 participants) and from 950 to 1,500 subjects provided by 6 global collaborators. The sample metadata nearly always contained a de-identified subject ID, COVID-19 status, age in years and sex. Where available, HLA class I and class II types were obtained from metadata supplied by the sample provider rather than from assay-based typing. The research as a whole found: The quantity of clinical and demographic metadata differed by source and by participant and was supplied without curation.

The immunoSEQ Assay, a bias-controlled multiplex PCR, was used to amplify TCRbeta CDR3 regions from genomic DNA. The paper's data handling went like this. The number of nucleated cells in each sample was estimated from the amplification of reference gene primers within the assay. To quantify the absolute abundance of each unique TCRbeta CDR3 rearrangement, sequence reads were collapsed and filtered. Productive Simpson clonality was computed per sample as the square root of Simpson's diversity index over productive rearrangements. The table was pulled from immuneACCESS by TCRdb, which kept in-frame rearrangements only. Such tables lose some clones; where checked, under half of the loss comes from unresolved V genes, and the rest has no known cause. V and J calls and clone size are copied from that table; D and trimming were computed from the DNA. This sample holds 200,000 to 250,000 clones; around four fifths were observed only once. Clones ranked in the top ten supply about 2% of the sample.

V loses 2 bases, J loses 7 bases, and the germline ends lie 11 bases apart. The CDR3 holds 13 amino acids from the cysteine to the phenylalanine. The kept DNA is CDR3 alone, 39 bases in frame from the first base. CDR1 SGHDN and CDR2 FVKESK were looked up in the germline V gene. The chain is made from TRBV14 and TRBJ1-2, with the D gene call left open. Sequenced sample: peripheral blood. The clonotype was recovered from a man aged 30 to 39 who had recovered from COVID-19. The sequence in DNA is TGTGCCAGCAGCCAATTCATGGAGGGTGGCTACACCTTC. It specifies CASSQFMEGGYTF. The CDR3 plus the reference TRBV14 and TRBJ1-2 genes for the other parts give the full variable domain: EAGVTQFPSHSVIEKGQTVTLRCDPISGHDNLYWYRRVMGKEIKFLLHFVKESKQDESGMPNNRFLAERTGGTYSTLKVQPAELEDSGVYFCASSQFMEGGYTFGSGTRLTVV.